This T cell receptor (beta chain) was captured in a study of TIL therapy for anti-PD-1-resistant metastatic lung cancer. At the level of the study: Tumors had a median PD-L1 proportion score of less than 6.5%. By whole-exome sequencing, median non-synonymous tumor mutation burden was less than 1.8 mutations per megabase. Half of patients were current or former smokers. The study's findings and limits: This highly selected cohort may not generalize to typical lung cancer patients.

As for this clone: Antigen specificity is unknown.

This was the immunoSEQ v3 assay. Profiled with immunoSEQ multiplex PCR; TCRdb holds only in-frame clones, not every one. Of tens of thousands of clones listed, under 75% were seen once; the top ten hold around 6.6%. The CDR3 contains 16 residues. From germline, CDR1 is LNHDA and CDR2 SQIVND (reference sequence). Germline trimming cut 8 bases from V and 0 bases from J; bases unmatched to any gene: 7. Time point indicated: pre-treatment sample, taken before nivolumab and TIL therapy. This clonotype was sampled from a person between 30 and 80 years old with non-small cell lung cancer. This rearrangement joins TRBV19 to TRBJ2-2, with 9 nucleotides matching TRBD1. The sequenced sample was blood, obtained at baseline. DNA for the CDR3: TGTGCCAGTCGAACCGGGACAGGGCCGAACACCGGGGAGCTGTTTTTT. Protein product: CASRTGTGPNTGELFF.